This entry is about one T cell receptor (beta chain). The antigen is undetermined. The data are from a study of beta chain features in type 1 diabetes. Study-wide points: Lower insertion and higher deletion counts appeared at VDJ junctions in type 1 diabetes patients. In cDNA sequencing, cells with high TCR expression could be over-represented.

CD4+ naive, central memory, regulatory and stem cell-like memory subsets were isolated by sorting on CD45RO/CCR7/CD25/CD127/CD95/CD27. The authors reverse transcribed all of the isolated RNA, so sequencing captured expressed TCRB transcripts. Sequenced naive, central memory and regulatory T cell samples produced an average of about 3.7 million reads. Sequenced by immunoSEQ multiplex PCR; TCRdb stores in-frame clones only, minus some. The top ten hold roughly 2.5% of the sample, which has some 160,000 clones, roughly 9% seen once. After removal of 0 bases from V and 3 bases from J, the junction contained 8 bases not matched to a gene. Germline CDR1 is LGHNA and CDR2 is YNFKEQ. The CDR3 covers 18 residues.

The V and J genes are TRBV4-2 and TRBJ1-4; 9 nucleotides line up with TRBD1. Sequenced material: central memory CD4+ T cells from blood. This sequence originates from a woman aged 18 to 35 in good health. The CDR3 DNA sequence: TGTGCCAGCAGCCAAGATTCGGACAGGGGATCTGCTAATGAAAAACTGTTTTTT. Protein sequence: CASSQDSDRGSANEKLFF.